One sample yielded the 15 T cell receptor beta chains listed below, sequenced in a study of metastatic and nonmetastatic thyroid tumors. Each patient went into thyroid surgery without having received any treatment. TCRdb ran MiXCR on the PCR reads. Among around 20,000 clones listed, 22% were seen once. Material for sequencing was adjacent normal tissue. These receptors were obtained from a female donor with papillary thyroid cancer or a benign thyroid nodule (not recorded which). Some clones in this sample may be carry-over from other donors' samples.

The rearrangement links TRBV27 to TRBJ2-1, with TRBD1 matching 10 bases. After removal of 2 bases from V and 7 bases from J, the junction contained 11 bases not matched to a gene. This CDR3 is 17 amino acids long. The germline V gene has CDR1 MNHEY and CDR2 SMNVEV (reference sequence). The CDR3 DNA reads TGTGCCAGCAGTTTACGGTTTCGGGGACAGGGGTGGAATGAGCAGTTCTTC. Encoded protein: CASSLRFRGQGWNEQFF.

V gene TRBV6-2 or TRBV6-3 combines with J gene TRBJ1-1; D unresolved. Germline lookup yields CDR1 MNHEY and CDR2 SVGEGT. This CDR3 contains 17 residues. The V and J ends lost 6 bases and 4 bases respectively, with 24 bases between them. Written as DNA, the CDR3 is TGTGCCAGCAGGATCCATCAGGTGAGAGAGTTCGGCACTGAAGCTTTCTTT. This codes for CASRIHQVREFGTEAFF.

The rearrangement uses TRBV18 and TRBJ1-2; D call uncertain. This CDR3 comprises 14 residues. V lost 1 base and J lost 8, with 14 bases in between. CDR1 is KGHSH, CDR2 LQKENI, per germline. The DNA of the CDR3 is TGTGCCAGCTCACCACAAATTGCGAGATTAGGCTACACCTTC. This encodes CASSPQIARLGYTF.

This clone has at least ten counts. V gene TRBV28 combines with J gene TRBJ2-3; no clear D gene. Trimming took 3 bases from V and 0 from J, leaving 13 bases between them. Germline V gene sequence: CDR1 MDHEN, CDR2 SYDVKM. The CDR3 is made up of 16 amino acids. CDR3 nucleotides: TGTGCCAGCAGTTTCCGACTTCATTCTAGCACAGATACGCAGTATTTT. It translates to CASSFRLHSSTDTQYF.

This clone appeared a few times. This chain connects TRBV5-1 to TRBJ2-7; 12 bases line up with TRBD1. V lost 6 bases, J lost 3 bases, and 7 bases stayed unmatched. In germline, CDR1 is SGHRS, CDR2 YFSETQ. The CDR3 totals 15 residues. CDR3 sequence: CASNSGTGGYYEQYF. The CDR3 DNA follows: TGCGCCAGCAATTCCGGGACAGGGGGCTACTACGAGCAGTACTTC.

The chain combines TRBV19 with TRBJ1-2, with a weak D call TRBD1 (6 bases). The CDR3 spans 15 residues. The V end was cut by 5 bases, the J end by 6 bases, with 19 bases between. From germline, CDR1 is LNHDA and CDR2 SQIVND (reference sequence). The CDR3 coding sequence is TGTGCCAGTAGTTTCCTCTCGCGGGGGCAGGATGGCTACACCTTC. This gives the protein CASSFLSRGQDGYTF.

By share of the sample, this clone is medium-sized (0.01 to 0.1%). The J gene is TRBJ2-1, the V gene TRBV24-1, with D perhaps TRBD1 (5 bases). This CDR3 region has 16 residues. V lost 0 bases and J lost 8, with 16 bases in between. CDR1 and CDR2 (germline): KGHDR, SFDVKD. CDR3 sequence: CATSDLRARVIDEQFF. DNA for the CDR3: TGTGCCACCAGTGATTTGCGTGCCAGGGTTATCGATGAGCAGTTCTTC.

This clone was counted many times. The rearrangement links TRBV7-9 to TRBJ1-1; D unclear. The CDR3 is 13 residues long. The germline V and J ends were trimmed by 3 bases and 2 bases, with 7 bases remaining between them. Germline CDR1 reads SEHNR; CDR2 reads FQNEAQ (reference sequence). CDR3 protein: CASSLFQNTEAFF. The CDR3 coding sequence is TGTGCCAGCAGCTTGTTTCAAAACACTGAAGCTTTCTTT. The full variable domain, with the rest looked up from reference TRBV7-9 and TRBJ1-1, is DTGVSQNPRHKITKRGQNVTFRCDPISEHNRLYWYRQTLGQGPEFLTYFQNEAQLEKSRLLSDRFSAERPKGSFSTLEIQRTEQGDSAMYLCASSLFQNTEAFFGQGTRLTVV.

This chain uses TRBV19 with TRBJ2-7; 10 nucleotides align to TRBD1. Trimming took 5 bases from V and 4 from J; bases not matched to a gene: 8. The germline gives CDR1 LNHDA, CDR2 SQIVND (reference sequence). The CDR3 has 15 amino acids. The CDR3 coding sequence is TGTGCCAGTAGTGGACGGACAGGGGGTTTTTACGAGCAGTACTTC. It codes for CASSGRTGGFYEQYF.

The V call is TRBV28, the J call TRBJ1-1; the match to TRBD1 covers 8 bases. V shed 5 bases and J 4 bases; nucleotides not matched to a gene: 6. This CDR3 has 14 amino acids. Germline V gene sequence: CDR1 MDHEN, CDR2 SYDVKM. The CDR3 bases are TGTGCCAGCAGTGAGACAGGGGATGGCACTGAAGCTTTCTTT. This encodes CASSETGDGTEAFF.

The V and J genes are TRBV10-3 and TRBJ1-1; 7 nucleotides align to TRBD1. The CDR3 totals 14 residues. Germline V CDR1 and CDR2: ENHRY, SYGVKD. With V trimmed by 8 bases and J by 6 bases, 12 bases remained unmatched. CDR3 amino acids: CAIGSRQGAPEAFF. The DNA for the CDR3 is TGTGCCATCGGCTCGCGACAGGGAGCGCCTGAAGCTTTCTTT.

Sample share makes this clone medium-sized. The V call is TRBV7-2, the J call TRBJ1-2; 7 bases match TRBD1. Looked up from germline, CDR1 is SGHTA and CDR2 is FQGNSA. The V segment lost 1 base and the J segment 7 bases; nucleotides outside the gene matches: 6. This CDR3 spans 14 amino acids. The CDR3 loop reads CASSLDRGRSGYTF. CDR3 nucleotide sequence: TGTGCCAGCAGCTTAGATAGGGGGCGGAGTGGCTACACCTTC.

The sample holds a few counts of this clone. The chain combines TRBV27 with TRBJ1-1, with D tentatively TRBD1 (5 bases). The germline V and J ends were trimmed by 5 bases and 11 bases, with 18 bases remaining between them. CDR1 and CDR2 (germline): MNHEY, SMNVEV (reference sequence). This CDR3 has 13 amino acids. The CDR3 DNA reads as TGTGCCAGCAGTGGGGGTGCGGTCGTCATGGCTTTCTTT. It yields the protein CASSGGAVVMAFF.

This clone was observed a few times. The DNA for the CDR3 is TGTGCCAGCTGCCGGCTTTGGGAGCTGTTTTTT. Amino acid sequence: CASCRLWELFF. The rearrangement joins TRBV6-1 to TRBJ2-2; D is unclear. The CDR3 loop spans 11 amino acids. The germline gives CDR1 MNHNS, CDR2 SASEGT. V lost 8 bases and J 9 bases, leaving 10 bases between the germline ends.

This clone was picked up many times. This may stem from a read error, because a much larger clone lies one nucleotide away. V usage is TRBV7-2 and J usage is TRBJ2-7; 9 bases align to TRBD1. With 4 bases clipped from V and 10 bases from J, the junction kept 8 bases outside the gene matches. This CDR3 has 13 amino acids. Germline CDR1 and CDR2: SGHTA and FQGNSA. The CDR3: CASSSTQGARQYF. CDR3 nucleotides: TGTGCCAGCAGCTCAACACAGGGGGCCCGACAGTACTTC. The variable domain in full, with the rest retrieved from reference TRBV7-2 and TRBJ2-7, is GAGVSQSPSNKVTEKGKDVELRCDPISGHTALYWYRQSLGQGLEFLIYFQGNSAPDKSGLPSDRFSAERTGGSVSTLTIQRTQQEDSAVYLCASSSTQGARQYFGPGTRLTVT.